This T cell receptor (beta chain) was captured by sequencing in a study of T cells expressing NK-cell markers. Overall study context: The study drew TCR beta repertoires from sorted CD3+CD56+NKG2C+, CD3+CD56+NKG2C- and CD3+CD56-NKG2C+ T cells.

TCRdb re-called the 5' RACE reads and gives one entry per CDR3 protein, without DNA. There are roughly 390,000 distinct CDR3 sequences in the sample, with about 10% held by the top ten. Germline CDR1 and CDR2: WSHSY and SAAADI. CDR3 length: 13 residues. On this clonotype: The target antigen is unknown.

Study-wide findings and caveats: There were a handful of donors in whom these clonotypes also led the CD3+CD56-NKG2C+ fraction. HCMV specificity was not established for the expanded NKG2C+ T cell clones. Roughly six donors showed dominant NKG2C+ clonotypes comprising about 1.0-8% of their CD8+ T cells.

V usage is TRBV10-2 and J usage is TRBJ2-7; TCRdb reports TRBD1, a call that lacks DNA to check it against. The TCR originated in a woman aged 50 to 60 in good health. Specimen: blood T cells: a sorted CD56 or NKG2C T cell subset, CD4+ or CD8+ T cells, or bulk PBMC T cells (not recorded which). CDR3 region: CASGRDSTYEQYF.